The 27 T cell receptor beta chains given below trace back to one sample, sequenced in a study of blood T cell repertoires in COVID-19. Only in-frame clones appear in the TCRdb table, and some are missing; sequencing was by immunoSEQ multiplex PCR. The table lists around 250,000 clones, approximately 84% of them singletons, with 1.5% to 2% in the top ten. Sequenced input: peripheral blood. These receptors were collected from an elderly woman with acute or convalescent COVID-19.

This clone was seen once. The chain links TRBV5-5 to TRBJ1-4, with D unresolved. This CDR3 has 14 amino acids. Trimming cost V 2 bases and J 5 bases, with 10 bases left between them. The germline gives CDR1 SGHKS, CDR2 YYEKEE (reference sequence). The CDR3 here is CASSFDTRNEKLFF. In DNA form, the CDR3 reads TGTGCCAGCAGCTTTGACACTCGAAATGAAAAACTGTTTTTT.

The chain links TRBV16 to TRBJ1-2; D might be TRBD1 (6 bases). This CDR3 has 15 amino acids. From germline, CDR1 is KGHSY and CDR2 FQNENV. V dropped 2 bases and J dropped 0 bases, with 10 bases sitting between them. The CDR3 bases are TGTGCCAGCAGCCAAAGGACAGTTACTAACTATGGCTACACCTTC. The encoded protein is CASSQRTVTNYGYTF. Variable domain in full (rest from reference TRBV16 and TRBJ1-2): GEEVAQTPKHLVRGEGQKAKLYCAPIKGHSYVFWYQQVLKNEFKFLISFQNENVFDETGMPKERFSAKCLPNSPCSLEIQATKLEDSAVYFCASSQRTVTNYGYTFGSGTRLTVV.

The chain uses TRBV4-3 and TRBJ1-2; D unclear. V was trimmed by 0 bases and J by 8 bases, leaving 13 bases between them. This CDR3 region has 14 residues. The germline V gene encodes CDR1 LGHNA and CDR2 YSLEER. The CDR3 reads CASSQDPSSRGYTF. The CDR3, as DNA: TGCGCCAGCAGCCAAGACCCAAGCTCAAGAGGCTACACCTTC.

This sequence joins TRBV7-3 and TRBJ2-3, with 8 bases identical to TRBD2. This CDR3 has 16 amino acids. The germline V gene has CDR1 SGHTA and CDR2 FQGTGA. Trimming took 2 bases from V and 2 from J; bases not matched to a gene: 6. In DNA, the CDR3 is TGTGCCAGCAGCTTACATAATAGCGGGGCCACAGATACGCAGTATTTT. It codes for CASSLHNSGATDTQYF.

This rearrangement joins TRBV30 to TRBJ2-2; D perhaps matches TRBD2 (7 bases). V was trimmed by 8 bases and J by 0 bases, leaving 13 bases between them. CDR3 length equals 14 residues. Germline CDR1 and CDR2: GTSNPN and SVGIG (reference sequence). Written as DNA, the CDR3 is TGTGCCCTCGGCGGGGGCTCGAACACCGGGGAGCTGTTTTTT. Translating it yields CALGGGSNTGELFF. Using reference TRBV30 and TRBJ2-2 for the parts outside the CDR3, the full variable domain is SQTIHQWPATLVQPVGSPLSLECTVEGTSNPNLYWYRQAAGRGLQLLFYSVGIGQISSEVPQNLSASRPQDRQFILSSKKLLLSDSGFYLCALGGGSNTGELFFGEGSRLTVL.

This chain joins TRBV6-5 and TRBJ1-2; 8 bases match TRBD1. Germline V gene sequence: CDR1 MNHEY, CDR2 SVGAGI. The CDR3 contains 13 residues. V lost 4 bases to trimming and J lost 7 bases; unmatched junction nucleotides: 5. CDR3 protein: CASSSRQGLGYTF. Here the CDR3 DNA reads TGTGCCAGCAGTTCCCGACAGGGGCTTGGCTACACCTTC.

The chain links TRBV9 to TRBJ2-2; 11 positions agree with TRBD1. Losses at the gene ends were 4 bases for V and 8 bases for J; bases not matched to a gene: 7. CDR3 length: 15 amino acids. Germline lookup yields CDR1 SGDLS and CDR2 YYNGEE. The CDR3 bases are TGTGCCAGCAGCCTCCGGACAGGGGGCTTAGGGGAGCTGTTTTTT. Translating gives CASSLRTGGLGELFF.

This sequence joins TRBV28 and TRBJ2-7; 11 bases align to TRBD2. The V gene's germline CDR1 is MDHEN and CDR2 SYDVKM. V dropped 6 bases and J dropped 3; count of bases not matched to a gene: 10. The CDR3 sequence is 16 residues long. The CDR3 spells CASRSRLAGIVYEQYF. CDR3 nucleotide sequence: TGTGCCAGCAGATCTAGACTAGCGGGGATCGTCTACGAGCAGTACTTC.

The CDR3 sequence is CASSGSGEQYF. CDR3 sequence (DNA): TGTGCCAGCAGCGGGAGCGGCGAGCAGTACTTC. The genes are TRBV6-5 and TRBJ2-7; D possibly corresponds to TRBD2 (6 bases). CDR1 and CDR2 (germline): MNHEY, SVGAGI. CDR3 size: 11 residues. V lost 6 bases and J lost 6, with 9 bases in between.

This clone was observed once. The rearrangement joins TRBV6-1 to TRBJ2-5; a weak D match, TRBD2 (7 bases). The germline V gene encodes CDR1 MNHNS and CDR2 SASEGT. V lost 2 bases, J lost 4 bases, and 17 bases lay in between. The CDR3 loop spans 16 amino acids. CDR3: CASSELLGGVAETQYF. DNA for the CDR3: TGTGCCAGCAGTGAATTGTTAGGGGGGGTAGCAGAGACCCAGTACTTC.

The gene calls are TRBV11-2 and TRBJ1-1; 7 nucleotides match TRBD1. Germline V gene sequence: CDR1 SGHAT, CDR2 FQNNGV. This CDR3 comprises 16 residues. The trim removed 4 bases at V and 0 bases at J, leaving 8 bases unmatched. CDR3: CASSSWRDRLNTEAFF. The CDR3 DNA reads TGTGCCAGCAGCTCCTGGAGGGACAGATTGAACACTGAAGCTTTCTTT.

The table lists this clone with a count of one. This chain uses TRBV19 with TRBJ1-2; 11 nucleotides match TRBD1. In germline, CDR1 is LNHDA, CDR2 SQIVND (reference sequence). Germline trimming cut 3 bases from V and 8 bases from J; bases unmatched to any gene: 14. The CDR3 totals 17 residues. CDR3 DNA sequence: TGTGCCAGTAGTATTTCCTCGTCCGGGACAGGGGGTAAAGGCTACACCTTC. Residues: CASSISSSGTGGKGYTF.

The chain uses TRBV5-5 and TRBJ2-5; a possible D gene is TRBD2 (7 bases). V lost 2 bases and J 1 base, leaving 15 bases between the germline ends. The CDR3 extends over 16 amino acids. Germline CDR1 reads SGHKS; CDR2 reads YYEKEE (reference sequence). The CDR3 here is CASSFGGGFPQETQYF. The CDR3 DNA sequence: TGTGCCAGCAGCTTCGGCGGGGGCTTTCCCCAAGAGACCCAGTACTTC.

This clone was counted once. CDR3 coding DNA: TGTGCCAGCAGGGGACGGACAGGGAATTCACCCCTCCACTTT. Its protein product is CASRGRTGNSPLHF. V gene TRBV2 combines with J gene TRBJ1-6; 8 positions agree with TRBD1. Germline trimming cut 6 bases from V and 7 bases from J; bases unmatched to any gene: 5. This CDR3 region has 14 residues. Germline CDR1 reads SNHLY; CDR2 reads FYNNEI.

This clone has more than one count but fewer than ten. The chain's CDR3 is CASSMGGSSYGYTF. CDR3 in DNA: TGTGCCAGTAGTATGGGGGGGAGCAGCTATGGCTACACCTTC. The chain recombines TRBV19 with TRBJ1-2; possible D gene TRBD1, 5 bases. V lost 3 bases, J lost 4 bases, and 12 bases lay in between. The CDR3 length is 14 residues. CDR1 and CDR2 (germline): LNHDA, SQIVND (reference sequence).

CDR3 amino acids: CASSLGAGGLRETQYF. The CDR3 nucleotides are TGTGCCAGCAGCTTGGGAGCGGGAGGGCTGAGAGAGACCCAGTACTTC. The V gene is TRBV5-6, the J gene TRBJ2-5; 10 bases fit TRBD2. CDR3 length: 16 amino acids. The ends lost 0 bases at V and 4 bases at J; junction bases unmatched: 6. Germline V gene data show CDR1 as SGHDT and CDR2 as YYEEEE.

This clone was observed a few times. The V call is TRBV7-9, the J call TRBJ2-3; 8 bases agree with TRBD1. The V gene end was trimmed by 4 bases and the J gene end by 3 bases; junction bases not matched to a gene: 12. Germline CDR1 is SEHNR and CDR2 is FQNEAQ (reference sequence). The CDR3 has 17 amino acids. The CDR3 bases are TGTGCCAGCAGCTCCCTGCACGGGACAGGTATGACAGATACGCAGTATTTT. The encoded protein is CASSSLHGTGMTDTQYF. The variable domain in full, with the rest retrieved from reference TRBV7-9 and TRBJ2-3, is DTGVSQNPRHKITKRGQNVTFRCDPISEHNRLYWYRQTLGQGPEFLTYFQNEAQLEKSRLLSDRFSAERPKGSFSTLEIQRTEQGDSAMYLCASSSLHGTGMTDTQYFGPGTRLTVL.

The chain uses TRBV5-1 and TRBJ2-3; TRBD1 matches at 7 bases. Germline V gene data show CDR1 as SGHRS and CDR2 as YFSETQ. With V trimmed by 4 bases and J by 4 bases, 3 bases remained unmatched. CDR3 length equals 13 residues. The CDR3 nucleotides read TGCGCCAGCAGCCCGACAGGGTCAGATACGCAGTATTTT. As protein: CASSPTGSDTQYF.

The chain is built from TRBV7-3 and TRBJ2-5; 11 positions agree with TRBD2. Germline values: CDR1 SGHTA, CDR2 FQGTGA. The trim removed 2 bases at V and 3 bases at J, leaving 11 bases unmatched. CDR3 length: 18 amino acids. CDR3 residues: CASSLRASGGPSKETQYF. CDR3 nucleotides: TGTGCCAGCAGCTTACGTGCTAGCGGGGGGCCTTCGAAAGAGACCCAGTACTTC. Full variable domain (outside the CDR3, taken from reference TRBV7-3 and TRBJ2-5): GAGVSQTPSNKVTEKGKYVELRCDPISGHTALYWYRQSLGQGPEFLIYFQGTGAADDSGLPNDRFFAVRPEGSVSTLKIQRTERGDSAVYLCASSLRASGGPSKETQYFGPGTRLLVL.

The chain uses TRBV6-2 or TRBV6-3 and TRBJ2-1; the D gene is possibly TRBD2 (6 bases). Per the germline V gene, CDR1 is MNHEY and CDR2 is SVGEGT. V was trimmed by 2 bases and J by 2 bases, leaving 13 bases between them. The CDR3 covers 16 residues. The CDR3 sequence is CASSYGQGGTYNEQFF. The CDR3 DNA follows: TGTGCCAGCAGTTACGGGCAGGGCGGGACCTACAATGAGCAGTTCTTC.

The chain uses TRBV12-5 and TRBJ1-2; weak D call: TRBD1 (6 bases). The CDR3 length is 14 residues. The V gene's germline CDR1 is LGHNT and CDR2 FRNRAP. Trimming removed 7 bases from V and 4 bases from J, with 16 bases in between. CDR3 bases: TGTGCTAGTGCCCCGTGGGGGGGCGGCTATGGCTACACCTTC. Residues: CASAPWGGGYGYTF.

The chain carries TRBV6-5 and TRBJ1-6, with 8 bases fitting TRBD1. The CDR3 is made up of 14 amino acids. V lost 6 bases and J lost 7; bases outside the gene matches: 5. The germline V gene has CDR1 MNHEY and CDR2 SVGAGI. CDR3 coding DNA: TGTGCCAGCAGCCCCAGGGGGCAGAATTCACCCCTCCACTTT. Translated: CASSPRGQNSPLHF.

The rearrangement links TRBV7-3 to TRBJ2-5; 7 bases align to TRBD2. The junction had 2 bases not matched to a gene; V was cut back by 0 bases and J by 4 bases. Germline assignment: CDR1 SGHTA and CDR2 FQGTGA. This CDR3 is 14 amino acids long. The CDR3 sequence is CASSLTGGGETQYF. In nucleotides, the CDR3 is TGTGCCAGCAGCTTAACGGGCGGGGGAGAGACCCAGTACTTC.

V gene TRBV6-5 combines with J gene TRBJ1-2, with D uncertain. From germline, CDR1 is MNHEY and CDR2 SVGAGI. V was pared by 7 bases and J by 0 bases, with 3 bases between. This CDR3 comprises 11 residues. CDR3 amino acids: CASTSNYGYTF. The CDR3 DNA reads TGTGCCAGCACCTCTAACTATGGCTACACCTTC.

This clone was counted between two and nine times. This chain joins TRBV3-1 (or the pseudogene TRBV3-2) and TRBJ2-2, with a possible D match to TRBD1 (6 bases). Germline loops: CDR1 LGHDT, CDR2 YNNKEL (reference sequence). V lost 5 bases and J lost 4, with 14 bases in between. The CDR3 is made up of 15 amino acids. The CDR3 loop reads CASSYRDIGTGELFF. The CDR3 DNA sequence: TGTGCCAGCAGCTACCGGGACATAGGCACCGGGGAGCTGTTTTTT.

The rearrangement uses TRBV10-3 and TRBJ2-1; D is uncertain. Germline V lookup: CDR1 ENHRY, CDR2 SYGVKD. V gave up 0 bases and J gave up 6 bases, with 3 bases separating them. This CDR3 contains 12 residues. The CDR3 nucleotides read TGTGCCATCAGTGAGTCCCGCAATGAGCAGTTCTTC. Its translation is CAISESRNEQFF.

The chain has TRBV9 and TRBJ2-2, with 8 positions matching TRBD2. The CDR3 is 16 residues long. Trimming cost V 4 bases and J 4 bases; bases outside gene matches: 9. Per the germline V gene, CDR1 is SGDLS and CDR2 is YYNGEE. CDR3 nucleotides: TGTGCCAGCAGCCCGGAGGGGACTAGGGTCACCGGGGAGCTGTTTTTT. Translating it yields CASSPEGTRVTGELFF. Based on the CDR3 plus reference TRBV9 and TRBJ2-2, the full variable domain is DSGVTQTPKHLITATGQRVTLRCSPRSGDLSVYWYQQSLDQGLQFLIQYYNGEERAKGNILERFSAQQFPDLHSELNLSSLELGDSALYFCASSPEGTRVTGELFFGEGSRLTVL.